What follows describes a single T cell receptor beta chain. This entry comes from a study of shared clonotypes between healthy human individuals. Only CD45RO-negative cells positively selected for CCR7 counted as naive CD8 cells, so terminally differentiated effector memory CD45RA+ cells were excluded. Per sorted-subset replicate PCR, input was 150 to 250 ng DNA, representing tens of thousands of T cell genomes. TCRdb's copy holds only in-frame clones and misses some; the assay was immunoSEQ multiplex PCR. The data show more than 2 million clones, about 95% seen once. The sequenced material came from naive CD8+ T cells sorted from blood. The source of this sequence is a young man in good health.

The CDR3 DNA is TGTGCCTGGGTGCTGGGGCTGTTGAACACTGAAGCTTTCTTT. Amino acids: CAWVLGLLNTEAFF. The chain has TRBV30 and TRBJ1-1; the D gene is possibly TRBD1 (5 bases). The V end lost 5 bases, the J end lost 0 bases, and 13 bases lay between the germline ends. The CDR3 runs 14 residues. Germline CDR1 is GTSNPN and CDR2 is SVGIG (reference sequence).